The entry below gives a single T cell receptor (beta chain) sequence along with its context. This CDR3 contains 14 residues. Germline V gene lookup returns CDR1 MDHEN and CDR2 SYDVKM. V shed 6 bases and J shed 0 bases, with 11 bases lying between them. The sample belongs to a study of shared clonotypes between healthy human individuals. At the level of the study: CD8 memory received one plate per donor, CD8 naive two, CD4 memory three and CD4 naive three.

Clones were sequenced by immunoSEQ multiplex PCR, and TCRdb holds only the in-frame ones, with some missing. The top ten hold about 10% of the sample, which has roughly 300,000 clones, more than 60% seen once. Material: memory CD4+ T cells sorted from blood. Stated subset: CD45RA-negative fraction. The sequence came from a man aged 25-45 years in good health. The gene calls are TRBV28 and TRBJ1-2; the D gene is possibly TRBD1 (5 bases). In DNA, the CDR3 is TGTGCCAGCAGGGGACTTTTCGCTAACTATGGCTACACCTTC. Its protein product is CASRGLFANYGYTF.